The sample holds a few counts of the clone carrying this T cell receptor beta chain. This sample was taken from a study of T-cell reconstitution after alpha-beta-depleted transplantation in children. Unique molecular identifiers were incorporated when the TCRbeta library was constructed. A single record per CDR3 protein comes from TCRdb applying MiXCR to the PCR reads. This sample has 380,000 or so distinct CDR3 sequences, with about an eighth found just once. The TCR comes from a human donor who donated a stem cell graft to a child with Fanconi anemia. This sample comprised PBMCs, obtained from the stem cell graft.

The CDR3 DNA reads TGTGCCAGCGCGATAAAAAACATTCAGTACTTC. It yields the protein CASAIKNIQYF. The chain links TRBV18 to TRBJ2-4; the D is unclear. Trimming shortened V by 8 bases and J by 4 bases, and 6 bases separated the two germline ends. CDR3 length equals 11 residues. The V gene's germline CDR1 is KGHSH and CDR2 LQKENI.